Shown below are 7 T cell receptor beta chains from a single sample sequenced in a study of beta chain features in type 1 diabetes. General study findings and limits: Shortening of TCRB CDR3s, moderate but significant, appeared in all four CD4+ subsets of Type 1 diabetes patients.

Expressed TCRB transcripts were sequenced because the entire RNA isolate underwent reverse transcription. This table comes from immunoSEQ multiplex PCR, and its TCRdb copy is limited to in-frame clones, with some not included. The table records just under 150,000 clones, 10% to 15% of them present only once. These TCRs are of unknown antigen specificity. Sequencing was carried out using central memory CD4+ T cells from blood. Receptor source: a man aged 18 to 29 with type 1 diabetes.

The chain joins TRBV5-1 to TRBJ1-2, with D possibly TRBD1 on 6 matching bases. V was shortened by 1 base and J by 6 bases, with 10 bases between the two germline ends. CDR1 is SGHRS, CDR2 YFSETQ, per germline. This CDR3 region has 13 residues. CDR3 sequence (DNA): TGCGCCAGCAGCTTGTGGGGGGCCGATGGCTACACCTTC. It is translated as CASSLWGADGYTF.

This clone has more than one count but fewer than ten. The rearrangement uses TRBV12-2 and TRBJ1-1. TRBV12-2 is described as a pseudogene. CDR3 size: 14 residues. CDR3 protein: CASRLQGNRHEAFF. In DNA form, the CDR3 reads TGTGCAAGTCGCTTACAAGGAAATCGGCACGAAGCTTTCTTT.

This clone has only a few counts. The CDR3 spells CASSPTGTFEYGYTF. The CDR3 nucleotides read TGTGCCAGCAGCCCCACTGGGACATTTGAATATGGCTACACCTTC. The chain links TRBV5-4 to TRBJ1-2; TRBD1 might be the D (6 bases). Trimming removed 4 bases from V and 5 bases from J, with 18 bases in between. The length of the CDR3 is 15 residues. Germline values: CDR1 SGHNT, CDR2 YYREEE (reference sequence). Combining the CDR3 with reference TRBV5-4 and TRBJ1-2 gives the whole variable domain ETGVTQSPTHLIKTRGQQVTLRCSSQSGHNTVSWYQQALGQGPQFIFQYYREEENGRGNFPPRFSGLQFPNYSSELNVNALELDDSALYLCASSPTGTFEYGYTFGSGTRLTVV.

The chain combines TRBV2 with TRBJ2-5; no definite D call. V was shortened by 2 bases and J by 1 base, with 11 bases between the two germline ends. Germline CDR1 and CDR2: SNHLY and FYNNEI. The length of the CDR3 is 15 residues. This chain's CDR3 is CASSERVGSQETQYF. The CDR3 DNA follows: TGTGCCAGCAGTGAACGAGTAGGGTCCCAAGAGACCCAGTACTTC.

This clone was recorded a few times. This rearrangement joins TRBV10-3 to TRBJ2-7, with D possibly matching TRBD1 (6 bases). Germline assignment: CDR1 ENHRY and CDR2 SYGVKD. The length of the CDR3 is 14 residues. V dropped 6 bases and J dropped 6 bases, with 18 bases sitting between them. The CDR3 DNA is TGTGCCATCAGGAGTACAGGGAGTCACTCCGAGCAGTACTTC. Translation: CAIRSTGSHSEQYF.

The rearrangement uses TRBV2 and TRBJ1-2; possibly TRBD1 for D (5 bases). V lost 3 bases, J lost 7 bases, and 12 bases lay in between. CDR3 size: 13 residues. The V gene's germline CDR1 is SNHLY and CDR2 FYNNEI. As DNA, the CDR3 is TGTGCCAGCAGTGAGGGGACGACCGTTGGCTACACCTTC. Its protein is CASSEGTTVGYTF.

V is TRBV5-6 and J is TRBJ1-1, with 8 bases that match TRBD1. V trimming: 0 bases; J trimming: 1 base; junction bases outside the gene matches: 2. Germline values: CDR1 SGHDT, CDR2 YYEEEE. This CDR3 contains 15 residues. The DNA for the CDR3 is TGTGCCAGCAGCTTGGCGGACAGGGCGAACACTGAAGCTTTCTTT. It codes for CASSLADRANTEAFF. The whole variable domain, remainder taken from reference TRBV5-6 and TRBJ1-1, is DAGVTQSPTHLIKTRGQQVTLRCSPKSGHDTVSWYQQALGQGPQFIFQYYEEEERQRGNFPDRFSGHQFPNYSSELNVNALLLGDSALYLCASSLADRANTEAFFGQGTRLTVV.